The clone carrying this T cell receptor beta chain came up a few times. This sample is part of a study of T cells after yellow fever vaccination. Background on the study: Fractions low in cell number were prepared with SMART-Seq v4 Ultra Low Input.

V was clipped by 0 bases and J by 9 bases, with 15 bases between them. This CDR3 spans 15 amino acids. CDR1 and CDR2 (germline): MNHEY, SMNVEV (reference sequence). TCRdb processed the 5' RACE reads anew with MiXCR; each CDR3 protein has one entry. The data show 250,000 to 350,000 distinct CDR3 sequences, around 6.8% seen once. This sequence was found in a man aged 18 to 29 who received the YFV17D yellow fever vaccine. The V and J genes are TRBV27 and TRBJ1-5; TRBD1 is a possible D gene (6 bases). Sequencing was performed on PBMCs, taken roughly seven weeks after the first yellow fever vaccination. CDR3: CASSLSSYGGTPQHF. The CDR3 DNA reads as TGTGCCAGCAGTTTATCGAGTTACGGGGGCACGCCCCAGCATTTT.